The clone carrying this T cell receptor (beta chain) showed up just once. Original processing notes: Amplification with reference gene primers provided the estimates of nucleated cell counts. Using immunoSEQ multiplex PCR, the repertoire was profiled, and TCRdb retains in-frame clones only, with some absent. That table gives V, J and clone size, and the DNA gave D and trimming. The profile shows about 170,000 clones, about 86% of them singletons. This sample is drawn from a study of blood T cell repertoires in COVID-19. Study in general: The samples span acute and convalescent COVID-19 from the United States, Italy and Spain. Nucleic acid was either cDNA or gDNA, and it came from T cells, B-cell-depleted T cells, or PBMCs.

V lost 3 bases and J lost 0, with 15 bases in between. The germline V gene encodes CDR1 KGHSH and CDR2 LQKENI. CDR3 length equals 17 residues. The rearrangement joins TRBV18 to TRBJ2-4; possibly TRBD1 for D (6 bases). The source of this sequence is a human donor with acute or convalescent COVID-19. The donor label of this sample is uncertain. The sequenced sample was peripheral blood. Here the CDR3 DNA reads TGTGCCAGCTCACCCTCAGGACAGCAAATAGCCAAAAACATTCAGTACTTC. Amino acid sequence: CASSPSGQQIAKNIQYF.